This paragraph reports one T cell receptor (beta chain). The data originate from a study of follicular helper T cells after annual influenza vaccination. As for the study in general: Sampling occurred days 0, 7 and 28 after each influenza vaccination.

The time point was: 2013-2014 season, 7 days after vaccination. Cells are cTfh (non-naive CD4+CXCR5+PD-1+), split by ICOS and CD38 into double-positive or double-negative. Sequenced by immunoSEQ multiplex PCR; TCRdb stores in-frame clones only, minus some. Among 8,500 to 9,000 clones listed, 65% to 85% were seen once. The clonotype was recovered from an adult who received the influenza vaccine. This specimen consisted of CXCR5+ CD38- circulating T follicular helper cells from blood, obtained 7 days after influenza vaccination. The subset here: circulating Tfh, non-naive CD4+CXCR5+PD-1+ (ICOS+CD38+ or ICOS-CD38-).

This CDR3 is CASTIQGQPQHF. For the CDR3, the DNA is TGTGCCAGCACCATCCAAGGGCAGCCCCAGCATTTT. The chain recombines TRBV7-9 with TRBJ1-5; no definite D call. CDR1 SEHNR and CDR2 FQNEAQ come from the germline V gene (reference sequence). The length of the CDR3 is 12 residues. V lost 7 bases, J lost 7 bases, and 11 bases lay in between.